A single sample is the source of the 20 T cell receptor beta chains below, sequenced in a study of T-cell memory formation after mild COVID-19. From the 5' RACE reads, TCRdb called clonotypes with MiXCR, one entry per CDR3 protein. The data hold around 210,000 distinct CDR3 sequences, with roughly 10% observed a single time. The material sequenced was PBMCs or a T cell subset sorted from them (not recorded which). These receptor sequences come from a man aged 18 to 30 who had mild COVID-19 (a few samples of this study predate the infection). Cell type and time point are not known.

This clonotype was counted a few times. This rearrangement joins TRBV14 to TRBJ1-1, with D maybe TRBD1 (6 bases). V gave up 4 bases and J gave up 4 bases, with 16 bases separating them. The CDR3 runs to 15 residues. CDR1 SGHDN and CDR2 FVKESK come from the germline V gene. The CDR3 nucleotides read TGTGCCAGCAGCCGACAGGATCGATGGGGCACTGAAGCTTTCTTT. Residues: CASSRQDRWGTEAFF.

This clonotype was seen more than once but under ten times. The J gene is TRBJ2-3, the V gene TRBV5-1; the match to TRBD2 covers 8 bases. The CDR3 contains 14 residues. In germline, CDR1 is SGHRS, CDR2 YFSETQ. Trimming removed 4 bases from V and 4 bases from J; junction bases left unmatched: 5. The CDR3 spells CASSLAGSADTQYF. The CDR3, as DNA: TGCGCCAGCAGCCTAGCGGGTTCTGCAGATACGCAGTATTTT.

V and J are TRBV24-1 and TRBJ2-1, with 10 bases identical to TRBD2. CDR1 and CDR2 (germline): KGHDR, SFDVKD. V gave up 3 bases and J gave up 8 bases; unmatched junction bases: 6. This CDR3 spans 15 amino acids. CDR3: CATSDERGGRDEQFF. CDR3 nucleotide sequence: TGTGCCACCAGTGATGAGCGGGGGGGCCGGGATGAGCAGTTCTTC.

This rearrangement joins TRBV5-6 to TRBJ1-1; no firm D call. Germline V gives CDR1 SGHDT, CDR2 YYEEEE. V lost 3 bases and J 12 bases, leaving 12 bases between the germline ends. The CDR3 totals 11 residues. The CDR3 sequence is CASSSYARTFF. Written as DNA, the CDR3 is TGTGCCAGCAGCTCCTATGCGCGCACTTTCTTT.

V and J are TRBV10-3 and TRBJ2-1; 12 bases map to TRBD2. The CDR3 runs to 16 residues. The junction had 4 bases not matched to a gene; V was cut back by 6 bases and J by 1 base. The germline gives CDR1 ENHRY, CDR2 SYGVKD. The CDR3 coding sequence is TGTGCCATCAGGGAAACTAGCGGGGGGTCCTACAATGAGCAGTTCTTC. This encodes CAIRETSGGSYNEQFF.

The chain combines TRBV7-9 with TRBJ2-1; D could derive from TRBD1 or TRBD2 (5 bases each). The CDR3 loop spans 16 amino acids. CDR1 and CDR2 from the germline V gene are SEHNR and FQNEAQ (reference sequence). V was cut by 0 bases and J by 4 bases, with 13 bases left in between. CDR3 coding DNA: TGTGCCAGCAGCTTAGCAGGGGTCGGCGGGTACAATGAGCAGTTCTTC. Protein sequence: CASSLAGVGGYNEQFF.

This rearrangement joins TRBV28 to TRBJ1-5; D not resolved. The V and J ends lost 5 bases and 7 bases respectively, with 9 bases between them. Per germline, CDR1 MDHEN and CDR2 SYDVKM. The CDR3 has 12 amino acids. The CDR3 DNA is TGTGCCAGCAGTCCATCGGGGCAGCCCCAGCATTTT. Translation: CASSPSGQPQHF.

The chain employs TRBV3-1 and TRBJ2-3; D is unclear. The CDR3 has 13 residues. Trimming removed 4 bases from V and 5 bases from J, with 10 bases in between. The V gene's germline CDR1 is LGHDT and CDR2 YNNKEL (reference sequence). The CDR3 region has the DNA TGTGCCAGCAGCCTCCGGGTGAGAGATACGCAGTATTTT. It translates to CASSLRVRDTQYF.

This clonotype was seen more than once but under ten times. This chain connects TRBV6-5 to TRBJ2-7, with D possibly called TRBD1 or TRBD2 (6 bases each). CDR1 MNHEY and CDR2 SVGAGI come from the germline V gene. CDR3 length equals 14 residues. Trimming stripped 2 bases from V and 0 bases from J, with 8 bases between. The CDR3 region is CASSYGGPSYEQYF. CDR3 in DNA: TGTGCCAGCAGTTACGGGGGGCCCTCCTACGAGCAGTACTTC.

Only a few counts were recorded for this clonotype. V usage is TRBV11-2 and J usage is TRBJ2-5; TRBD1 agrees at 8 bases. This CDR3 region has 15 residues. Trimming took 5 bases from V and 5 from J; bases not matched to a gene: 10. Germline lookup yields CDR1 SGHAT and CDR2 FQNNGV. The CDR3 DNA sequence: TGTGCCAGCAGCGGGGGGACAGGAACAAGGGAGACCCAGTACTTC. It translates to CASSGGTGTRETQYF.

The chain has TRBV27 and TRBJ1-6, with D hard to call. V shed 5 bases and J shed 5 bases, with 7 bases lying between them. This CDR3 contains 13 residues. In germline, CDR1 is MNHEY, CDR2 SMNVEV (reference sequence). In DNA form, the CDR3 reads TGTGCCAGCAGTGTCCGGAATAATTCACCCCTCCACTTT. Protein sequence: CASSVRNNSPLHF.

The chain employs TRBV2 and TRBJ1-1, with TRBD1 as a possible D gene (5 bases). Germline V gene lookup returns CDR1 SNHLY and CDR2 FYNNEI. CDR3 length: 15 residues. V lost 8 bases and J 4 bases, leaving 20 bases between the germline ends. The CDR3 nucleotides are TGTGCCAGCCATTCCCTCGGGGGAAGTCGCACTGAAGCTTTCTTT. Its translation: CASHSLGGSRTEAFF.

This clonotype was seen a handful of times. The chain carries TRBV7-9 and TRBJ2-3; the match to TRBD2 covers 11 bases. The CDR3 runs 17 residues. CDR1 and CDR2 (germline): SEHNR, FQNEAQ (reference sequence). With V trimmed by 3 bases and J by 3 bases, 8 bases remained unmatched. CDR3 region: CASSFVAGGPGTDTQYF. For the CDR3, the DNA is TGTGCCAGCAGCTTCGTAGCGGGGGGGCCTGGGACAGATACGCAGTATTTT.

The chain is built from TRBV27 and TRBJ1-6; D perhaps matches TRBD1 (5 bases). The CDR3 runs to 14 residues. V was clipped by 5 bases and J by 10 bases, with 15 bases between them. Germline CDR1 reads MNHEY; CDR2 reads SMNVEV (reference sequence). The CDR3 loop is CASSLRDGWSPLHF. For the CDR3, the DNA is TGTGCCAGCAGTCTCAGGGACGGCTGGTCACCCCTCCACTTT.

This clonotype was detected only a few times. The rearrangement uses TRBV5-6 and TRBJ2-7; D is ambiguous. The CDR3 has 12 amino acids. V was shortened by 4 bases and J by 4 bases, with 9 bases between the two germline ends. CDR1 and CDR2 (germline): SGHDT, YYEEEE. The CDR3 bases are TGTGCCAGCAGCGCTGGGCCGTACGAGCAGTACGTC. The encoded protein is CASSAGPYEQYV.

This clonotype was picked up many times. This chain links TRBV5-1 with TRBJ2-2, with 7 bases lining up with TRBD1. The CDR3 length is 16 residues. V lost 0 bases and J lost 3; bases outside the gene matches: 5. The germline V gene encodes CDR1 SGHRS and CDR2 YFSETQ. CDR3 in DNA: TGCGCCAGCAGCTTGGCCACGACAGGGTACACCGGGGAGCTGTTTTTT. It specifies CASSLATTGYTGELFF.

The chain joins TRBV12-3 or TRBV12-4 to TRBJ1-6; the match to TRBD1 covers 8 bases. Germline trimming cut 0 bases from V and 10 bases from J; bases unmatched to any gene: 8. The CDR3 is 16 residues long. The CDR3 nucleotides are TGTGCCAGCAGTTTAGCGGACAGGGCCCCAAGGTCACCCCTCCACTTT. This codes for CASSLADRAPRSPLHF.

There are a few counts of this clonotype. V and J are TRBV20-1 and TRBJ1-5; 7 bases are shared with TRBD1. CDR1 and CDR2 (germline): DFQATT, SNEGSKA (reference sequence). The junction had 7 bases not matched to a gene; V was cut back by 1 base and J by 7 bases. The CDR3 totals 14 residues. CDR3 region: CSARATGVGQPQHF. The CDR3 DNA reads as TGCAGTGCTAGAGCTACAGGGGTTGGGCAGCCCCAGCATTTT.

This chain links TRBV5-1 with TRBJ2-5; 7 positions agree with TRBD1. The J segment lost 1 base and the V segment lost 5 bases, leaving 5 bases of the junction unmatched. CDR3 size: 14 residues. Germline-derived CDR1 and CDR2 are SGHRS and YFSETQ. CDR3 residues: CASRSQGTQETQYF. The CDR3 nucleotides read TGCGCCAGCAGATCACAGGGGACCCAAGAGACCCAGTACTTC.

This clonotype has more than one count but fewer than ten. CDR3 region: CASSQGYNQPQHF. The CDR3 DNA reads TGTGCCAGTTCGCAGGGATACAATCAGCCCCAGCATTTT. The V gene is TRBV19, the J gene TRBJ1-5; D is possibly TRBD1 (5 bases). V lost 8 bases and J 3 bases, leaving 11 bases between the germline ends. The CDR3 runs 13 residues. Germline V lookup: CDR1 LNHDA, CDR2 SQIVND (reference sequence).